This T cell receptor beta chain was retrieved from a study of T cells in Graves' hyperthyroidism and ophthalmopathy. Overall study results and limits: Ophthalmopathy was told apart from stable hyperthyroidism by a 13 V-J model.

This clonotype was detected ten times or more. Its specificity is not known. Authors of the study amplified TCR beta CDR3 regions from RNA transcripts. An initial round of RT-PCR targeting the TCR CDR3 relied on the HTBI primer set. Via MiXCR, TCRdb re-called the multiplex PCR reads, giving one row per CDR3 protein. Of 500,000 to 650,000 distinct CDR3 sequences in the sample, 13% to 15% are singletons; the top ten hold about 15%. Stable Graves' hyperthyroidism meant no ophthalmopathy progression within 18 months. Uncontrolled infection, other autoimmune disease, pregnancy or lactation barred patients from enrollment. Used for diagnoses were clinical symptoms, serum thyroxine and TRAb, thyroid ultrasound and orbital computed tomography. The CDR3 is made up of 13 amino acids. V lost 3 bases, J lost 0 bases, and 7 bases lay in between. CDR1 is SGHRS, CDR2 YFSETQ, per germline.

The origin of this receptor is a woman between 40 and 55 years old with Graves' hyperthyroidism. Sequencing was done on a sample of blood. The chain employs TRBV5-1 and TRBJ2-7; D might be TRBD1 (5 bases). The CDR3 nucleotides are TGCGCCAGCAGCTCGGACAACTCCTACGAGCAGTACTTC. Protein product: CASSSDNSYEQYF.